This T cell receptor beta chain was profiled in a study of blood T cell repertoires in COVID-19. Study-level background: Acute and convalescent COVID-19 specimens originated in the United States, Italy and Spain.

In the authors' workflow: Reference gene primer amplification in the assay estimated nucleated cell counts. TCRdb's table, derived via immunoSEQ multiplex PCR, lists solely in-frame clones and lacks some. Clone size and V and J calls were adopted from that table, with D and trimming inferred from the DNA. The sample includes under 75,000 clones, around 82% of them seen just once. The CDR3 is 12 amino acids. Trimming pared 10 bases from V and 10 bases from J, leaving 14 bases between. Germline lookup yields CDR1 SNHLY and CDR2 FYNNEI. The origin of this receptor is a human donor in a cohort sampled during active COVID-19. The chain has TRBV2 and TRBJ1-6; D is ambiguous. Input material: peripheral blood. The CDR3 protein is CATSEGGSPLHF. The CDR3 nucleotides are TGTGCCACCTCGGAGGGCGGGTCACCCCTCCACTTT.